The rows below give T cell receptor beta chains drawn from one sample of a study of cytomegalovirus exposure and HLA in healthy donors. Here immunoSEQ multiplex PCR was the method, and the copy in TCRdb shows in-frame clones only, minus some. The sample includes 150,000 or so clones, around 70% of them seen just once. Sequences were obtained from PBMCs. The source is a woman in her sixties in good health and CMV-seropositive. CDR3s include the opening cysteine and the closing phenylalanine or tryptophan. D genes are given only for firm matches. Rows may omit the clone size; those that give it use once, few, many or a size class.

d_call	v_call	j_call	clone_size	cdr3_length	cdr3_nt	cdr3_aa
NA	TRBV28	TRBJ1-2	NA	13	TGTGCCAGCAGTTCGGGGGGGGCCTATGGCTACACCTTC	CASSSGGAYGYTF
TRBD2	TRBV5-1	TRBJ2-5	NA	17	TGCGCCAGCAGCTTGGTTCCAGGGGCCGGGGGGGGAGAGACCCAGTACTTC	CASSLVPGAGGGETQYF
NA	TRBV5-6	TRBJ2-7	NA	13	TGTGCCAGCAGCCCCGCGGGCCTCTACGAGCAGTACTTC	CASSPAGLYEQYF
TRBD2	TRBV28	TRBJ2-7	NA	15	TGTGCCAGCAGTTTATCGCCTAGCGGGAGCTACGAGCAGTACTTC	CASSLSPSGSYEQYF
NA	TRBV15	TRBJ1-2	NA	13	TGTGCCACCAGCAGAGGAGGGAGCTATGGCTACACCTTC	CATSRGGSYGYTF
TRBD1	TRBV9	TRBJ2-1	NA	18	TGTGCCAGCAGCCCCAGGGACAGGTTGGAGACTAAGTACAATGAGCAGTTCTTC	CASSPRDRLETKYNEQFF
NA	TRBV2	TRBJ2-6	NA	18	TGTGCCAGCAGTTTTGGCGGAGGGGGCGCATCAGGGGCCAACGTCCTGACTTTC	CASSFGGGGASGANVLTF
NA	TRBV2	TRBJ1-1	NA	14	TGTGCCAGCAGGGTTTTGGGGGGGAACACTGAAGCTTTCTTT	CASRVLGGNTEAFF
TRBD1	TRBV5-4	TRBJ2-7	NA	13	TGTGCCAGCAGCTTTACAGGGGGCGACGAGCAGTACTTC	CASSFTGGDEQYF
TRBD2	TRBV7-2	TRBJ2-3	NA	15	TGTGCCAGCAGCGCCTCTAGCGGGAGAACCGATACGCAGTATTTT	CASSASSGRTDTQYF
NA	TRBV6-1	TRBJ1-1	NA	13	TGTGCCAGCCGAATACATTTAAACACTGAAGCTTTCTTT	CASRIHLNTEAFF
NA	TRBV15	TRBJ2-5	NA	14	TGTGCCACCAGCTTAGGCGGGTTGGGAGAGACCCAGTACTTC	CATSLGGLGETQYF
NA	TRBV6-6	TRBJ1-2	NA	13	TGTGCCAGCAGTTATTCCCAAAACTATGGCTACACCTTC	CASSYSQNYGYTF
NA	TRBV5-4	TRBJ2-3	NA	16	TGTGCCAGCAGCCCCACAAAGACTGCTAGCACAGATACGCAGTATTTT	CASSPTKTASTDTQYF
TRBD2	TRBV6-1	TRBJ2-5	NA	15	TGTGCCAGCAGTGAAGCGGGAGGGCCGAAGGAGACCCAGTACTTC	CASSEAGGPKETQYF
NA	TRBV2	TRBJ1-1	NA	11	TGTGCCAGCAGCCTAAACACTGAAGCTTTCTTT	CASSLNTEAFF
TRBD1	TRBV6-5	TRBJ1-1	few	15	TGTGCCAGCAGACAGGACAGGGAATCGAACACTGAAGCTTTCTTT	CASRQDRESNTEAFF
NA	TRBV4-1	TRBJ2-7	NA	11	TGCGCCAGCAGCAGCGGCTACGAGCAGTACTTC	CASSSGYEQYF
TRBD1	TRBV10-3	TRBJ1-1	few	13	TGTGCCATCAGGACAGGGGGTTTGACGGAGGCTTTCTTT	CAIRTGGLTEAFF
NA	TRBV6-1	TRBJ2-6	NA	14	TGTGCCAGCAGACCCGACAGTGTGGCCAACGTCCTGACTTTC	CASRPDSVANVLTF
TRBD2	TRBV5-1	TRBJ2-7	NA	17	TGCGCCAGCAGCTCTAGGACTAGCGGGAGGGCCCAATACGAGCAGTACTTC	CASSSRTSGRAQYEQYF
NA	TRBV6-1	TRBJ1-2	NA	13	TGTGCCAGCAGGTTCTCAGGGGAGCGGGGCTACACCTTC	CASRFSGERGYTF
NA	TRBV7-9	TRBJ2-1	NA	15	TGTGCCAGCAGCCCCCTACGGGAGTCCTACAATGAGCAGTTCTTC	CASSPLRESYNEQFF
NA	TRBV28	TRBJ1-5	few	15	TGTGCCAGCACTTTGGGGGGGGCTGTTGGTCAGCCCCAGCATTTT	CASTLGGAVGQPQHF
TRBD2	TRBV2	TRBJ2-1	few	15	TGTGCCAGCAGTGAAGGGACTAGCGGGAACAATGAGCAGTTCTTC	CASSEGTSGNNEQFF
NA	TRBV2	TRBJ1-3	few	15	TGTGCCAGCAGTGAAGCCGCCAGGGCCGGAAACACCATATATTTT	CASSEAARAGNTIYF
NA	TRBV19	TRBJ2-2	few	11	TGTGCCAGTAGTCCGACCGGGGAGCTGTTTTTT	CASSPTGELFF
NA	TRBV5-1	TRBJ1-3	NA	13	TGCGCCAGCAGGGGCCACTCTGGAAACACCATATATTTT	CASRGHSGNTIYF
TRBD2	TRBV4-1	TRBJ2-7	NA	18	TGCGCCAGCAGCCCCGGGGGGAGGATAGCGGGAGGGGTTTACGAGCAGTACTTC	CASSPGGRIAGGVYEQYF
TRBD2	TRBV5-1	TRBJ2-1	NA	14	TGCGCCAGCAGGGGACTAGCGGGAATCAATGAGCAGTTCTTC	CASRGLAGINEQFF
NA	TRBV19	TRBJ1-5	few	16	TGTGCCAGTACCACCTCGGGGGGTGGGCTTCATCAGCCCCAGCATTTT	CASTTSGGGLHQPQHF
NA	TRBV28	TRBJ2-1	NA	17	TGTGCCAGCAGTTTGGCGCATGGTCGGCGGAACTACAATGAGCAGTTCTTC	CASSLAHGRRNYNEQFF
TRBD1	TRBV19	TRBJ1-2	once	15	TGTGCCAGTATGCGAGGGACAGGGGGAAACTATGGCTACACCTTC	CASMRGTGGNYGYTF
NA	TRBV5-8	TRBJ1-5	NA	14	TGTGCCAGCGACGTAGGGGTAAGCAATCAGCCCCAGCATTTT	CASDVGVSNQPQHF
TRBD1	TRBV28	TRBJ1-5	few	14	TGTGCCAGCCGGACAGGGACAAAAAATCAGCCCCAGCATTTT	CASRTGTKNQPQHF
TRBD2	TRBV27	TRBJ2-7	NA	13	TGTGCCAGCGGACTAGCGGGAGAGTTCCAGCAGTACTTC	CASGLAGEFQQYF
TRBD1	TRBV7-9	TRBJ2-5	NA	15	TGTGCCAGCAGCACGTACAGGGGGCGCAGGGAGACCCAGTACTTC	CASSTYRGRRETQYF
NA	TRBV7-9	TRBJ2-6	NA	15	TGTGCCAGCAGCTTACCGAGCTCTGGGGCCAACGTCCTGACTTTC	CASSLPSSGANVLTF
NA	TRBV5-6	TRBJ1-1	NA	12	TGTGCCAGCAGCCGCGAGGGAGGTGTAGCTTTCTTT	CASSREGGVAFF
TRBD1	TRBV30	TRBJ1-1	NA	13	TGTGCCTGCTCAGGGGGCGCCGGGTCTGAAGCTTTCTTT	CACSGGAGSEAFF
NA	TRBV2	TRBJ2-7	few	16	TGTGCCAGCCAGAATGCGGGGGAGGAGGGGGCCTACGAGCAGTACTTC	CASQNAGEEGAYEQYF
TRBD2	TRBV9	TRBJ2-1	few	19	TGTGCCAGCAGCGTAGCTAGCTCTCTTGGCGGGAGGCCAGTCAATGAGCAGTTCTTC	CASSVASSLGGRPVNEQFF
TRBD2	TRBV27	TRBJ2-1	NA	18	TGTGCCAGCAGGCCGGGACTAGCGGTAAGGAGCTCCTACAATGAGCAGTTCTTC	CASRPGLAVRSSYNEQFF
NA	TRBV9	TRBJ1-3	NA	15	TGTGCCAGCAGCGTAAATCCTAACTCTGGAAACACCATATATTTT	CASSVNPNSGNTIYF
TRBD2	TRBV27	TRBJ2-7	NA	13	TGTGCCAGCAGTTGGGCGGGAGGGGGCGAGCAGTACTTC	CASSWAGGGEQYF
TRBD1	TRBV19	TRBJ1-1	NA	13	TGTGCCAGTACCCCACAGGGACAGGTGAGGGCTTTCTTT	CASTPQGQVRAFF
TRBD1	TRBV2	TRBJ2-5	NA	15	TGTGCCAGCACTATGGACAGGGGGCGAGAGGAGACCCAGTACTTC	CASTMDRGREETQYF
TRBD2	TRBV15	TRBJ2-4	NA	14	TGTGCCACCAGCTCCGGGGGGTTAGGGGACATTCAGTACTTC	CATSSGGLGDIQYF
NA	TRBV15	TRBJ1-1	few	13	TGTGCCACCAGCAGAGATACCGGGACTGAAGCTTTCTTT	CATSRDTGTEAFF